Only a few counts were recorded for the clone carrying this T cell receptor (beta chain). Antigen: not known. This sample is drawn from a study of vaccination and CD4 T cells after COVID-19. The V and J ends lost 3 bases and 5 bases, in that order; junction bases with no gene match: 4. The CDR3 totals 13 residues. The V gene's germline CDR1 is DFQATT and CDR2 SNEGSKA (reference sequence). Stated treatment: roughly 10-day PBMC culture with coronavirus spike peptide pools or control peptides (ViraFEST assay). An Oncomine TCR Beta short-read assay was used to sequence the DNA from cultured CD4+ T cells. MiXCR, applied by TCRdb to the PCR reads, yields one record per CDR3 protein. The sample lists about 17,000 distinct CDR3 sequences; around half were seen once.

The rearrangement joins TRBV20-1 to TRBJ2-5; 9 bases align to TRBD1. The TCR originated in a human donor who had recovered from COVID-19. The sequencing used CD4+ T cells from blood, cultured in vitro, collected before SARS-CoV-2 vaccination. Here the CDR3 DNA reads TGCAGTGCTAGGGGACAGGGCAGCGAGACCCAGTACTTC. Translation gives CSARGQGSETQYF.